A single sample gave rise to the 9 T cell receptor beta chains below, sequenced in a study of blood T cell repertoires in COVID-19 (dated by TCRdb to about 2020). Libraries were made using the immunoSEQ multiplex PCR assay. TCRdb holds this immuneACCESS table with in-frame rearrangements only. Some clones are missing; in checked studies, unresolved V genes explain under half, and the rest has no known cause. In this sample the table shows approximately 210,000 clones, more than 75% of which occur a single time. The ten largest clones capture approximately 4.3% of the sample. Input material: PBMCs or T cells enriched from blood (not recorded which). Every receptor here comes from a man younger than 40 with acute COVID-19.

To note about this clone: Other DNA sequences in the same sample also yield this CDR3. This CDR3 is CASSQDRFRTADEQYF. The CDR3 region has the DNA TGCGCCAGCAGCCAAGATCGATTTCGGACAGCCGATGAGCAGTACTTC. The chain recombines TRBV4-1 with TRBJ2-7; D may be TRBD1 (6 bases). V was cut by 0 bases and J by 7 bases, with 19 bases left in between. CDR3 length equals 16 residues. Germline V gene lookup returns CDR1 MGHRA and CDR2 YSYEKL.

The chain joins TRBV7-9 to TRBJ1-1; 7 positions agree with TRBD1. The CDR3 is made up of 13 amino acids. Unmatched junction bases numbered 3, after V lost 5 bases and J lost 3 bases. Germline CDR1 and CDR2: SEHNR and FQNEAQ (reference sequence). The CDR3 spells CASSGQVDTEAFF. For the CDR3, the DNA is TGTGCCAGCAGCGGACAGGTGGACACTGAAGCTTTCTTT. The variable domain in full, with the rest retrieved from reference TRBV7-9 and TRBJ1-1, is DTGVSQNPRHKITKRGQNVTFRCDPISEHNRLYWYRQTLGQGPEFLTYFQNEAQLEKSRLLSDRFSAERPKGSFSTLEIQRTEQGDSAMYLCASSGQVDTEAFFGQGTRLTVV.

The chain employs TRBV6-5 and TRBJ1-2; D is ambiguous. The CDR3 runs to 14 residues. CDR1 and CDR2 (germline): MNHEY, SVGAGI. Trimming stripped 6 bases from V and 0 bases from J, with 11 bases between. The CDR3 here is CASRSDGANYGYTF. CDR3 nucleotides: TGTGCCAGCAGATCCGACGGAGCTAACTATGGCTACACCTTC.

As regards this clone: Other DNA sequences from this sample encode an identical CDR3 as well. The rearrangement uses TRBV9 and TRBJ2-5, with TRBD2 matching 8 bases. The CDR3 extends over 14 amino acids. Unmatched junction bases numbered 3, after V lost 0 bases and J lost 5 bases. Looked up from germline, CDR1 is SGDLS and CDR2 is YYNGEE. CDR3 in amino acids: CASSVGGGRETQYF. The CDR3 DNA sequence: TGTGCCAGCAGCGTAGGCGGGGGGCGGGAGACCCAGTACTTC.

V gene TRBV6-5 combines with J gene TRBJ2-5; D is perhaps TRBD1 (6 bases). Trimming took off 6 bases at V and 5 bases at J, with 16 bases between the two ends. The germline gives CDR1 MNHEY, CDR2 SVGAGI. CDR3 length: 14 residues. CDR3 coding DNA: TGTGCCAGCAGGGAGACAGGCCCCGGGGAGACCCAGTACTTC. Its protein product is CASRETGPGETQYF.

This rearrangement joins TRBV13 to TRBJ2-3, with D hard to call. CDR3 length: 12 amino acids. Germline V gene data show CDR1 as PRHDT and CDR2 as FYEKMQ (reference sequence). V gave up 1 base and J gave up 5 bases, with 4 bases separating them. Here the CDR3 DNA reads TGTGCCAGCAGCTTAGTAGAAGATACGCAGTATTTT. Its translation is CASSLVEDTQYF.

The CDR3 DNA sequence: TGTGCCAGCAGCTTCAGGGGGCTTGGCTACACCTTC. Protein: CASSFRGLGYTF. This rearrangement joins TRBV5-5 to TRBJ1-2; 8 nucleotides align to TRBD1. The CDR3 loop spans 12 amino acids. Germline lookup yields CDR1 SGHKS and CDR2 YYEKEE (reference sequence). The junction had 1 base not matched to a gene; V was cut back by 2 bases and J by 7 bases.

In this sample, this clone turned up a few times. The V gene is TRBV21-1, the J gene TRBJ1-3; the table calls TRBD1, which could not be checked here. TRBV21-1 is a listed pseudogene. The CDR3 is 14 residues long. The CDR3 nucleotides are TGTGCCAGCAAGACAGGGCGCGGAGGAAACACCATATATTTT. Encoded protein: CASKTGRGGNTIYF.

The chain links TRBV15 to TRBJ1-6, with D unresolved. V was clipped by 1 base and J by 0 bases, with 13 bases between them. The CDR3 is 18 residues long. CDR1 and CDR2 (germline): LNHNV, YYDKDF (reference sequence). The CDR3 here is CATSRVTAQSSYNSPLHF. CDR3 nucleotides: TGTGCCACCAGCAGAGTTACAGCCCAGAGCTCCTATAATTCACCCCTCCACTTT.